These 9 T cell receptor beta chains were all obtained from the same sample, sequenced in a study of PD-L1 blockade in urothelial cancer. Profiling relied on immunoSEQ multiplex PCR, and the TCRdb table lists in-frame clones only, not all of them. The sample lists more than 90,000 clones, around four fifths occurring once. Documented time point: peripheral blood 6 weeks after treatment start. Material: PBMCs, obtained around atezolizumab (anti-PD-L1) treatment. The origin of the receptors is a man in his 70s with urothelial cancer.

The chain has TRBV10-3 and TRBJ2-7, with D perhaps TRBD2 (6 bases). Trimming shortened V by 2 bases and J by 3 bases, and 14 bases separated the two germline ends. This CDR3 has 15 amino acids. The germline CDR1 and CDR2 sequences are ENHRY and SYGVKD. This CDR3 reads CAISEGGRRGYEQYF. The DNA for the CDR3 is TGTGCCATCAGTGAGGGTGGGCGGAGGGGCTACGAGCAGTACTTC.

The J gene is TRBJ2-5, the V gene TRBV7-8; D may be TRBD2 (6 bases). The V end lost 6 bases, the J end lost 5 bases, and 10 bases lay between the germline ends. The CDR3 is made up of 12 amino acids. CDR1 and CDR2 from the germline V gene are SGHVS and FQNEAQ. CDR3 protein: CASRKAGETQYF. Here the CDR3 DNA reads TGTGCCAGCAGGAAGGCGGGGGAGACCCAGTACTTC.

The chain carries TRBV29-1 and TRBJ2-1, with D possibly matching TRBD2 (5 bases). Germline V gene sequence: CDR1 SQVTM, CDR2 ANQGSEA. This CDR3 is built from 16 residues. V lost 6 bases to trimming and J lost 1 base, with 19 bases between them. CDR3 residues: CSVALVGSASYNEQFF. CDR3 in DNA: TGCAGCGTGGCCTTAGTTGGGAGCGCTTCCTACAATGAGCAGTTCTTC.

V gene TRBV5-1 combines with J gene TRBJ2-7; the D gene is possibly TRBD1 (6 bases). V lost 4 bases, J lost 3 bases, and 11 bases lay in between. Germline lookup yields CDR1 SGHRS and CDR2 YFSETQ. The CDR3 length is 13 residues. The CDR3 nucleotides are TGCGCCAGCAGCCAAGGACAGAACTACGAGCAGTACTTC. It is translated as CASSQGQNYEQYF.

This chain links TRBV4-3 with TRBJ2-1, with 10 bases identical to TRBD1. V shed 0 bases and J 9 bases; nucleotides not matched to a gene: 8. CDR3 size: 16 residues. Per the germline V gene, CDR1 is LGHNA and CDR2 is YSLEER. CDR3 nucleotide sequence: TGCGCCAGCAGCCAAGATACAGACAGGGGGCTTGGTGAGCAGTTCTTC. The encoded protein is CASSQDTDRGLGEQFF.

The J gene is TRBJ2-7, the V gene TRBV9, with 8 bases lining up with TRBD2. The junction had 10 bases not matched to a gene; V was cut back by 0 bases and J by 5 bases. Looked up from germline, CDR1 is SGDLS and CDR2 is YYNGEE. CDR3 length equals 16 residues. The CDR3 coding sequence is TGTGCCAGCAGCGTAGGTCAGGCGGGAGGAGTCCACGAGCAGTACTTC. Its protein is CASSVGQAGGVHEQYF.

The V and J genes are TRBV14 and TRBJ1-2, with TRBD1 identical over 7 bases. J lost 4 bases, V lost 4 bases, and 6 bases had no gene match. The CDR3 is made up of 14 amino acids. Germline CDR1 and CDR2: SGHDN and FVKESK. The CDR3 region is CASSRQTGVYGYTF. The CDR3 nucleotides are TGTGCCAGCAGCCGCCAAACAGGGGTCTATGGCTACACCTTC. Full variable domain (rest looked up from reference TRBV14 and TRBJ1-2): EAGVTQFPSHSVIEKGQTVTLRCDPISGHDNLYWYRRVMGKEIKFLLHFVKESKQDESGMPNNRFLAERTGGTYSTLKVQPAELEDSGVYFCASSRQTGVYGYTFGSGTRLTVV.

Concerning this clone: Within the sample, other DNA sequences also encode this same CDR3. This chain connects TRBV2 to TRBJ1-5, with 8 bases matching TRBD1. CDR1 SNHLY and CDR2 FYNNEI come from the germline V gene. The CDR3 is made up of 13 amino acids. Losses at the gene ends were 8 bases for V and 4 bases for J; bases not matched to a gene: 4. The CDR3 loop is CASSGQGNQPQHF. CDR3 coding DNA: TGTGCCAGCTCCGGACAGGGAAATCAGCCCCAGCATTTT.

The chain joins TRBV5-1 to TRBJ1-1; no clear D gene. CDR3 length: 14 residues. Germline assignment: CDR1 SGHRS and CDR2 YFSETQ. V was clipped by 1 base and J by 5 bases, with 12 bases between them. The CDR3 spells CASSLNSRMTEAFF. CDR3 coding DNA: TGCGCCAGCAGCTTGAATAGCCGGATGACTGAAGCTTTCTTT.